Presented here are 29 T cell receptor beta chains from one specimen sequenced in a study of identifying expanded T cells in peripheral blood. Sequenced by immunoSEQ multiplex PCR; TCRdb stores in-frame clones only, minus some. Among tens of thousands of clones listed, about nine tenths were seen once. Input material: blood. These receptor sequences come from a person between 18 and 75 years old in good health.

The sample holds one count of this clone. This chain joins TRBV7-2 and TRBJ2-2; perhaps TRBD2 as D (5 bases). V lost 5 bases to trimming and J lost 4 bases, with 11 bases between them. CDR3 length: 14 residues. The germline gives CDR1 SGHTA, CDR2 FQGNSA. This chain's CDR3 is CASSDRRGTGELFF. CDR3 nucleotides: TGTGCCAGCAGCGACCGCCGGGGCACCGGGGAGCTGTTTTTT.

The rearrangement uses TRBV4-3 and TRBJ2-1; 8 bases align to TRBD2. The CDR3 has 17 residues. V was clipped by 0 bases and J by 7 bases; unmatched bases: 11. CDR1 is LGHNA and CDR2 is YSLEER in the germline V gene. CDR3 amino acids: CASSQDSRTSFQNEQFF. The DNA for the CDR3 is TGCGCCAGCAGCCAAGATTCTAGGACTAGCTTTCAGAATGAGCAGTTCTTC.

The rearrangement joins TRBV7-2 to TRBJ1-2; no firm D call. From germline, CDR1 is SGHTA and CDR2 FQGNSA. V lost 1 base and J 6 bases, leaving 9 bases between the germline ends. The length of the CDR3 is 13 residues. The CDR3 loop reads CASSLGRNNGYTF. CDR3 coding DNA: TGTGCCAGCAGCTTAGGCCGAAACAATGGCTACACCTTC.

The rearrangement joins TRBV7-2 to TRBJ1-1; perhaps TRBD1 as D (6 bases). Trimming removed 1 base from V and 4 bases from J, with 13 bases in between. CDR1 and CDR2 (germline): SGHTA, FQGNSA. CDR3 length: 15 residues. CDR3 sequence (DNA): TGTGCCAGCAGCTTAGTGGTGCAGGGGCGCACTGAAGCTTTCTTT. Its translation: CASSLVVQGRTEAFF.

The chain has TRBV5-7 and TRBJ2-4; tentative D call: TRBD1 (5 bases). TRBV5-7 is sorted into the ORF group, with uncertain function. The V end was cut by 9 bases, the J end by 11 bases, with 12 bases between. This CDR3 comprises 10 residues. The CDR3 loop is CAMTGAVQYF. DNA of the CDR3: TGTGCCATGACTGGGGCAGTTCAGTACTTC.

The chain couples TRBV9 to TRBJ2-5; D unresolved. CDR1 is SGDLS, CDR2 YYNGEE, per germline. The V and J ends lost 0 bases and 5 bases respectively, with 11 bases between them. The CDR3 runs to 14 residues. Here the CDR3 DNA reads TGTGCCAGCAGCGTAGAAGGTATGGGGGAGACCCAGTACTTC. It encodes CASSVEGMGETQYF.

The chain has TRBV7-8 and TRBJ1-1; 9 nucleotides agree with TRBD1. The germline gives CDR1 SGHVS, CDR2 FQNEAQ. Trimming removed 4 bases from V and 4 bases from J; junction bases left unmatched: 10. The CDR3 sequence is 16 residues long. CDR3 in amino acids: CASSSTTGGATTEAFF. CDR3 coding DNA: TGTGCCAGCAGCTCAACTACAGGGGGCGCGACCACTGAAGCTTTCTTT.

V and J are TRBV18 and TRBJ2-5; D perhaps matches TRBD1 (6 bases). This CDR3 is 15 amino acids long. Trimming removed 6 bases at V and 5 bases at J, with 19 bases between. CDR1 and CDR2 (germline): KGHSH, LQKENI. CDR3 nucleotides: TGTGCCAGCTCTCCCGGGTGGGGGCTCGAGGAGACCCAGTACTTC. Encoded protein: CASSPGWGLEETQYF.

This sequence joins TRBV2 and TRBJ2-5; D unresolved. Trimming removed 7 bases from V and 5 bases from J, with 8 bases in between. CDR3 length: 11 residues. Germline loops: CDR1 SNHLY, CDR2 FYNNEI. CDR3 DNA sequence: TGTGCCAGCACCCTAGTGGAGACCCAGTACTTC. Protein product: CASTLVETQYF.

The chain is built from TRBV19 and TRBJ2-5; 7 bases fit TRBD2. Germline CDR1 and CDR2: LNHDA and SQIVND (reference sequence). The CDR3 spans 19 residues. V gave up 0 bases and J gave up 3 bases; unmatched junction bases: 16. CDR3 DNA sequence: TGTGCCAGTAGTATAGATCCTTCCCGGCTAGCGGTATTGGAAGAGACCCAGTACTTC. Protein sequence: CASSIDPSRLAVLEETQYF.

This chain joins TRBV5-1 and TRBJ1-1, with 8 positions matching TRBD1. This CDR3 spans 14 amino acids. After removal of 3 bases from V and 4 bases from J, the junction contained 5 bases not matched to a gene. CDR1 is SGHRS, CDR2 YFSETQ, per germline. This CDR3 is CASSYVQGVTEAFF. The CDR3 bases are TGCGCCAGCAGCTATGTACAGGGGGTCACTGAAGCTTTCTTT.

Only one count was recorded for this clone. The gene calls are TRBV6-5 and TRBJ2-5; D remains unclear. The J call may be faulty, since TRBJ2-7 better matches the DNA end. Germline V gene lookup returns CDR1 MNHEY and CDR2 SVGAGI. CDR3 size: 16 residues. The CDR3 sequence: CASSYSSLGSSYEQYF. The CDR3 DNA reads TGTGCCAGCAGTTACTCGTCTCTCGGAAGCTCCTACGAGCAGTACTTC.

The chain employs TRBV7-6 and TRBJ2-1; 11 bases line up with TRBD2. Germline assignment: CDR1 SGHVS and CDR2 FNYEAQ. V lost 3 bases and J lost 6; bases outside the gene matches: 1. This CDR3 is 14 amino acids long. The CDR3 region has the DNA TGTGCCAGCAGCTTGGGACTAGCGGTCAATGAGCAGTTCTTC. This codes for CASSLGLAVNEQFF.

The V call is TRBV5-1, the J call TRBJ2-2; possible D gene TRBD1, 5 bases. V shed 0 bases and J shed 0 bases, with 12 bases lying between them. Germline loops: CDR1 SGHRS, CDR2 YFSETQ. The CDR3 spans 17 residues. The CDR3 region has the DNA TGCGCCAGCAGCTTGGTATACACAGGCCCGAACACCGGGGAGCTGTTTTTT. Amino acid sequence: CASSLVYTGPNTGELFF. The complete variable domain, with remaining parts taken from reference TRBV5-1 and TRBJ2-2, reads KAGVTQTPRYLIKTRGQQVTLSCSPISGHRSVSWYQQTPGQGLQFLFEYFSETQRNKGNFPGRFSGRQFSNSRSEMNVSTLELGDSALYLCASSLVYTGPNTGELFFGEGSRLTVL.

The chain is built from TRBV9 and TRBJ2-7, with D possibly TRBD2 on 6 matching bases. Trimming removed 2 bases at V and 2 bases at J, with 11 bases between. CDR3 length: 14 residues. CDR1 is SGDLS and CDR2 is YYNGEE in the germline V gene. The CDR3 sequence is CASSVRDWAYEQYF. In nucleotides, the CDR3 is TGTGCCAGCAGCGTCCGGGACTGGGCCTACGAGCAGTACTTC.

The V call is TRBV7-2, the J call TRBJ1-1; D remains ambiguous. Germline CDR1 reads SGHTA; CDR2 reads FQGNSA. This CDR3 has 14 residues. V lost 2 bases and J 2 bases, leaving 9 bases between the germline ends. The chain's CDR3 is CASSLFEGNTEAFF. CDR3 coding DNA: TGTGCCAGCAGCTTATTCGAGGGTAACACTGAAGCTTTCTTT.

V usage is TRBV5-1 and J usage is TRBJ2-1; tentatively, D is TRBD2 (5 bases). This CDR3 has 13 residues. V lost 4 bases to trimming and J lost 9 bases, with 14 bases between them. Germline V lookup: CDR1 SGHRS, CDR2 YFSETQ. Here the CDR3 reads CASSIAPAGEQFF. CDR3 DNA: TGCGCCAGCAGCATAGCCCCTGCGGGTGAGCAGTTCTTC.

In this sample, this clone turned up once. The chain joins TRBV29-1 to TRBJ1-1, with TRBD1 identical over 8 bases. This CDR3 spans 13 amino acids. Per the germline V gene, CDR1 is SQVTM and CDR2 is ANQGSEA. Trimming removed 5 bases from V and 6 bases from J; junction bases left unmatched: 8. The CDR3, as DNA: TGCAGCGTTAAGAGGACAGGGCCTGCTGAAGCTTTCTTT. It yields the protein CSVKRTGPAEAFF.

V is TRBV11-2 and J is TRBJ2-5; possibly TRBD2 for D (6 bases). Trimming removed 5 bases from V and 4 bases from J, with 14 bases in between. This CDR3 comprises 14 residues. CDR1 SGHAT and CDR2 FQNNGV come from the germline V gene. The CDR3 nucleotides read TGTGCCAGCAGCATAACGGGGGTGAGAGAGACCCAGTACTTC. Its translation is CASSITGVRETQYF.

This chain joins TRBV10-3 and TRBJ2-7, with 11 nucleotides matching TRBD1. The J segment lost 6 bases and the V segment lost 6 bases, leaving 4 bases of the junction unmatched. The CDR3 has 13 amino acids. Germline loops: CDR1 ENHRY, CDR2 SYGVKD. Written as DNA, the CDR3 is TGTGCCATCAGGGGACAGGGGGAGAGCGAGCAGTACTTC. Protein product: CAIRGQGESEQYF.

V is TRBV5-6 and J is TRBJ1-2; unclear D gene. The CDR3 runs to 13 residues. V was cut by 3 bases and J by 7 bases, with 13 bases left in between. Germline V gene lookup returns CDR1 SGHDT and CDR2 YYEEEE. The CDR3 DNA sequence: TGTGCCAGCAGCTGGGCCAGATCGCGTGGCTACACCTTC. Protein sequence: CASSWARSRGYTF.

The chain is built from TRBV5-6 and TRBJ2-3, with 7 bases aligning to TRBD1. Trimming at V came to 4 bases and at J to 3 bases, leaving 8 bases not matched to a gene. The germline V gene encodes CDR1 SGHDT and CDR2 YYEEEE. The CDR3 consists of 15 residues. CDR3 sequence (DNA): TGTGCCAGCAGCCCTGACAGGGTTAGGACAGATACGCAGTATTTT. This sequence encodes CASSPDRVRTDTQYF.

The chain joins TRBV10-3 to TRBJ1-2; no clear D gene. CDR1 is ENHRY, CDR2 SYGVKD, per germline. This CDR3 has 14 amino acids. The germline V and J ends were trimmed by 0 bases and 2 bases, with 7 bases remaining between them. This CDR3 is CAISESPRNYGYTF. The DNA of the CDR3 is TGTGCCATCAGTGAGTCGCCCAGAAACTATGGCTACACCTTC.

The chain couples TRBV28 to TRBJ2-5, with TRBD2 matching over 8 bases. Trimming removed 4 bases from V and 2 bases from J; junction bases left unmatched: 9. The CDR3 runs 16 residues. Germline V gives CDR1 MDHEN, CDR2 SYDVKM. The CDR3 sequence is CASSSPGREVQETQYF. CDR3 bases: TGTGCCAGCAGTTCACCGGGGCGGGAGGTGCAAGAGACCCAGTACTTC.

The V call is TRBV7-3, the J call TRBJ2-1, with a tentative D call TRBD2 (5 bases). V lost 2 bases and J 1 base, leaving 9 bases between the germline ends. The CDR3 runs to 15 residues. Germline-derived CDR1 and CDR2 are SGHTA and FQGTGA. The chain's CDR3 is CASSLGSDSYNEQFF. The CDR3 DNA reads TGTGCCAGCAGCTTAGGTAGCGATTCCTACAATGAGCAGTTCTTC.

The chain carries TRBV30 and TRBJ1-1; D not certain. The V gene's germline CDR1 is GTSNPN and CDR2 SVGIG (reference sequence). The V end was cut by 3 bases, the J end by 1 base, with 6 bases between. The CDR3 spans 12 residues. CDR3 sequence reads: CAWRRGNTEAFF. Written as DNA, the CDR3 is TGTGCCTGGAGGCGGGGGAACACTGAAGCTTTCTTT.

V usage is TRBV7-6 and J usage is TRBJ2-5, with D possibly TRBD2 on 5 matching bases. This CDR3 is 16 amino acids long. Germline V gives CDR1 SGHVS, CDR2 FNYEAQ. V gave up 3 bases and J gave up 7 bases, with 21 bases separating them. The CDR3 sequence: CASSFVELARIGTQYF. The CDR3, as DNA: TGTGCCAGCAGCTTTGTCGAGCTAGCCCGAATTGGGACCCAGTACTTC.

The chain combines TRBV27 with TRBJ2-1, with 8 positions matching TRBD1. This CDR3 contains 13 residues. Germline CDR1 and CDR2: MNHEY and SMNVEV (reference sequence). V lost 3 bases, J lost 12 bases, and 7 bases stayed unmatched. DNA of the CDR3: TGTGCCAGCAGTTTTTCCGGACAGGGAGGGCAGTTCTTC. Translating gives CASSFSGQGGQFF.

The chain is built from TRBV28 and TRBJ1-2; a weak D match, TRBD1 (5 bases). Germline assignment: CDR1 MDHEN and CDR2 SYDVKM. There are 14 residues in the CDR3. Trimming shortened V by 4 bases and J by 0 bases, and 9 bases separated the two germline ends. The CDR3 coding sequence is TGTGCCAGCAGTTGGGCAGGGACTAACTATGGCTACACCTTC. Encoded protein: CASSWAGTNYGYTF.